Shown below are 28 T cell receptor beta chains from a single sample sequenced in a study of molecular identifiers for immune sequencing clone quantification. TCRdb recomputed calls from the PCR reads with MiXCR, one row per CDR3 protein. The sample lists 79,000 or so distinct CDR3 sequences, nearly 25% occurring once. Material for sequencing was naive CD8+ T cells from blood, with Jurkat cell RNA spiked in. The subset was: FACS-sorted CD8+CD4-CCR7+CD45RA+ naive T cells. These receptors all come from a human donor in good health. Some libraries in this study had Jurkat cell RNA spiked in.

For the CDR3, the DNA is TGTGCCAGCAGCCATGGACAGGTATACTACAATGAGCAGTTCTTC. This sequence encodes CASSHGQVYYNEQFF. The rearrangement links TRBV27 to TRBJ2-1; 7 nucleotides line up with TRBD1. Losses at the gene ends were 6 bases for V and 3 bases for J; bases not matched to a gene: 8. Germline V CDR1 and CDR2: MNHEY, SMNVEV (reference sequence). The CDR3 contains 15 residues.

This clonotype was seen at least ten times. This chain joins TRBV5-4 and TRBJ1-1; 7 bases agree with TRBD1. Germline CDR1 SGHNT, CDR2 YYREEE (reference sequence). The CDR3 extends over 18 amino acids. J lost 3 bases, V lost 1 base, and 15 bases had no gene match. The CDR3 here is CASSLRTGGRPGDTEAFF. CDR3 nucleotide sequence: TGTGCCAGCAGCTTGAGGACAGGAGGAAGGCCGGGGGACACTGAAGCTTTCTTT.

Remarks on this clonotype: This could be a read error, since a much larger clone is one nucleotide away. J is TRBJ1-5 and V is TRBV19; TRBD1 is a possible D gene (6 bases). V was cut by 4 bases and J by 1 base, with 11 bases left in between. Germline V gives CDR1 LNHDA, CDR2 SQIVND (reference sequence). This CDR3 comprises 15 residues. CDR3 sequence (DNA): TGTGCCAGTAGTAGTGGGACAAAAAGCAATCAGCCCCAGCATTTT. This translates into CASSSGTKSNQPQHF.

Concerning this clonotype: This may stem from a read error, because a much larger clone lies one nucleotide away. The V call is TRBV13, the J call TRBJ1-4; 7 bases fit TRBD1. This CDR3 region has 15 residues. The V gene's germline CDR1 is PRHDT and CDR2 FYEKMQ (reference sequence). CDR3 amino acids: CAGSRRQGMGEKLFF. The CDR3 nucleotides read TGTGCCGGCAGCCGAAGACAGGGTATGGGTGAAAAACTGTTTTTT.

Details on this clonotype: Being one base from a much bigger clone, this may be a read error. The rearrangement joins TRBV12-5 to TRBJ1-1, with D unclear. Germline V gene sequence: CDR1 LGHNT, CDR2 FRNRAP. The CDR3 contains 11 residues. CDR3 protein: CASAVNTEAVF. The CDR3 DNA reads TGTGCTAGTGCCGTGAACACTGAAGCTGTCTTT.

The table lists this clonotype with many counts. The V call is TRBV14, the J call TRBJ2-3; TRBD2 agrees at 10 bases. CDR1 is SGHDN, CDR2 FVKESK, per germline. This CDR3 region has 17 residues. V lost 0 bases and J lost 2; bases outside the gene matches: 5. CDR3 nucleotides: TGTGCCAGCAGCCAAGATATTGGACTAGCGGACACAGATACGCAGTATTTT. It encodes CASSQDIGLADTDTQYF.

This chain uses TRBV30 with TRBJ2-5; 7 bases match TRBD2. Losses at the gene ends were 4 bases for V and 2 bases for J; bases not matched to a gene: 7. Germline V gene data show CDR1 as GTSNPN and CDR2 as SVGIG (reference sequence). The CDR3 has 14 amino acids. CDR3 sequence (DNA): TGTGCCTGGAATTTAGCGGGCCGTCAAGAGACCCAGTACTTC. Translated, it gives CAWNLAGRQETQYF.

This clonotype was observed at least ten times. The chain is built from TRBV7-2 and TRBJ2-7; D perhaps matches TRBD2 (6 bases). V was pared by 3 bases and J by 13 bases, with 22 bases between. Germline CDR1 and CDR2: SGHTA and FQGNSA. The CDR3 length is 14 residues. In DNA form, the CDR3 reads TGTGCCAGCAGCTTCTGGGAGGATAAGAAGGGGTTATACTTC. It codes for CASSFWEDKKGLYF.

As concerns this clonotype: A much bigger clone sits one base away, suggesting this may be a read error. The J gene is TRBJ1-5, the V gene TRBV9; 7 bases fit TRBD1. The CDR3 extends over 13 amino acids. Germline lookup yields CDR1 SGDLS and CDR2 YYNGEE. The CDR3 bases are TGTGCCGGCAGCGGGACAGAAGGTCAGCCCCAGCATTTT. It yields the protein CAGSGTEGQPQHF.

CDR3 bases: TGTGCCAGCACCAAAGCGGGGCATTTGGGGGAGACCCAGTACTTC. Translation: CASTKAGHLGETQYF. This chain uses TRBV3-1 with TRBJ2-5; TRBD2 matches 7 bases. The CDR3 runs to 15 residues. J lost 5 bases, V lost 7 bases, and 13 bases had no gene match. Germline lookup yields CDR1 LGHDT and CDR2 YNNKEL (reference sequence).

Many counts were recorded for this clonotype. The chain recombines TRBV6-5 with TRBJ2-5; D is undetermined. This CDR3 comprises 13 residues. V was clipped by 0 bases and J by 3 bases, with 5 bases between them. In germline, CDR1 is MNHEY, CDR2 SVGAGI. The CDR3 loop reads CASSYSWEETQYF. The DNA of the CDR3 is TGTGCCAGCAGTTACTCCTGGGAAGAGACCCAGTACTTC.

The genes are TRBV27 and TRBJ1-2; the D is unclear. In germline, CDR1 is MNHEY, CDR2 SMNVEV (reference sequence). CDR3 length equals 13 residues. Trimming removed 6 bases at V and 4 bases at J, with 12 bases between. Written as DNA, the CDR3 is TGTGCCAGCAGAAACCTTGAAAGCTATGGCTACACCTTC. Translation: CASRNLESYGYTF.

In its sample, this clonotype was seen a few times. V usage is TRBV27 and J usage is TRBJ2-7; D not resolved. Trimming took 3 bases from V and 4 from J, leaving 16 bases between them. Germline CDR1 is MNHEY and CDR2 is SMNVEV (reference sequence). This CDR3 contains 15 residues. The CDR3 is CASSFGPAAQYEQYF. For the CDR3, the DNA is TGTGCCAGCAGTTTCGGCCCCGCGGCCCAATACGAGCAGTACTTC.

This clonotype has at least ten counts. The V call is TRBV7-9, the J call TRBJ2-5, with 10 bases lining up with TRBD1. The CDR3 covers 16 residues. V trimming: 4 bases; J trimming: 4 bases; junction bases outside the gene matches: 9. Germline V gives CDR1 SEHNR, CDR2 FQNEAQ (reference sequence). CDR3 nucleotide sequence: TGTGCCAGCAGCTCATTCGGACAGGGGGGCCTAGAGACCCAGTACTTC. Protein product: CASSSFGQGGLETQYF.

Ten or more counts support this clonotype. V is TRBV4-1 and J is TRBJ2-7, with D unclear. Germline V gene sequence: CDR1 MGHRA, CDR2 YSYEKL. The CDR3 is made up of 14 amino acids. V shed 3 bases and J shed 4 bases, with 13 bases lying between them. The CDR3 DNA is TGCGCCAGCAGCCACCAAGTGAATGGGTACGAGCAGTACTTC. Protein product: CASSHQVNGYEQYF.

This clonotype was observed a handful of times. A clone one base away is much larger, so this may be a read error. The chain links TRBV28 to TRBJ2-7; D unclear. The CDR3 totals 13 residues. The V end lost 5 bases, the J end lost 6 bases, and 14 bases lay between the germline ends. Germline-derived CDR1 and CDR2 are MDHEN and SYDVKM. CDR3 in DNA: TGTGCCAGCAGTCTCCCCGCCGGCCCCGAGCAGTACTTC. Residues: CASSLPAGPEQYF.

As for this clonotype: Being one base from a much bigger clone, this may be a read error. V gene TRBV5-1 combines with J gene TRBJ2-7; weak D call: TRBD1 (6 bases). V lost 7 bases and J 3 bases, leaving 14 bases between the germline ends. CDR3 size: 13 residues. CDR1 is SGHRS, CDR2 YFSETQ, per germline. CDR3: CASGYNRDYEQYF. As DNA, the CDR3 is TGCGCCAGCGGCTATAACAGGGACTACGAGCAGTACTTC.

This clonotype appeared a few times. The V and J genes are TRBV9 and TRBJ2-2; 8 nucleotides match TRBD1. The germline CDR1 and CDR2 sequences are SGDLS and YYNGEE. With V trimmed by 1 base and J by 5 bases, 4 bases remained unmatched. CDR3 size: 15 residues. The CDR3 here is CASSVMTGETGELFF. In DNA form, the CDR3 reads TGTGCCAGCAGCGTAATGACAGGGGAGACCGGGGAGCTGTTTTTT. Looking up the rest from reference TRBV9 and TRBJ2-2 gives the full variable domain: DSGVTQTPKHLITATGQRVTLRCSPRSGDLSVYWYQQSLDQGLQFLIQYYNGEERAKGNILERFSAQQFPDLHSELNLSSLELGDSALYFCASSVMTGETGELFFGEGSRLTVL.

Ten or more counts support this clonotype. V gene TRBV5-4 combines with J gene TRBJ1-1, with unresolved D. CDR3 length equals 15 residues. Germline lookup yields CDR1 SGHNT and CDR2 YYREEE (reference sequence). V lost 4 bases and J 7 bases, leaving 20 bases between the germline ends. CDR3 region: CASSPITAVGGEAFF. The CDR3 bases are TGTGCCAGCAGCCCCATTACGGCGGTGGGAGGTGAAGCTTTCTTT.

This clonotype has just a few counts. The chain combines TRBV28 with TRBJ1-5; D call uncertain. Trimming stripped 2 bases from V and 3 bases from J, with 20 bases between. The CDR3 runs 18 residues. Germline CDR1 is MDHEN and CDR2 is SYDVKM. CDR3 sequence reads: CASSLQVLDVINNQPQHF. The DNA for the CDR3 is TGTGCCAGCAGTTTACAAGTCCTAGACGTTATCAACAATCAGCCCCAGCATTTT.

There are many counts of this clonotype. The chain combines TRBV29-1 with TRBJ2-7, with D unresolved. V was pared by 0 bases and J by 3 bases, with 21 bases between. Germline assignment: CDR1 SQVTM and CDR2 ANQGSEA. The CDR3 sequence is 17 residues long. CDR3 sequence: CSVEDPGSAGPLYEQYF. CDR3 bases: TGCAGCGTTGAAGATCCCGGTAGTGCAGGCCCTCTCTACGAGCAGTACTTC.

Many counts were recorded for this clonotype. This chain joins TRBV5-4 and TRBJ2-7, with unresolved D. Germline V gene lookup returns CDR1 SGHNT and CDR2 YYREEE (reference sequence). V lost 0 bases and J 2 bases, leaving 9 bases between the germline ends. CDR3 size: 14 residues. CDR3 region: CASSLGVTAYEQYF. The CDR3 DNA is TGTGCCAGCAGCTTGGGTGTTACAGCCTACGAGCAGTACTTC.

The chain couples TRBV13 to TRBJ2-7; D unresolved. This CDR3 is built from 12 residues. In germline, CDR1 is PRHDT, CDR2 FYEKMQ (reference sequence). Deletions cut 5 bases from V and 3 bases from J, with 8 bases between. CDR3 sequence: CASSTRSYEQYF. The CDR3, as DNA: TGTGCCAGCAGCACCCGGAGCTACGAGCAGTACTTC.

Comments on this clonotype: A junction boundary mismatches the germline segment, possibly from a read error. V usage is TRBV7-2 and J usage is TRBJ2-3; no definite D call. CDR1 and CDR2 from the germline V gene are SGHTA and FQGNSA. The CDR3 length is 17 residues. The CDR3 DNA reads as TGTGCCCGCAGCTTAGAAGTTAGTGGCTTTCCAACAGATACGCAGTATTTT. Translation gives CARSLEVSGFPTDTQYF.

This clonotype was seen at least ten times. The rearrangement uses TRBV7-9 and TRBJ1-5; 10 nucleotides match TRBD1. Germline V CDR1 and CDR2: SEHNR, FQNEAQ (reference sequence). After removal of 5 bases from V and 0 bases from J, the junction contained 7 bases not matched to a gene. CDR3 length: 17 amino acids. CDR3 in amino acids: CASSAGQGVDSNQPQHF. CDR3 nucleotides: TGTGCCAGCAGCGCAGGACAGGGGGTGGATAGCAATCAGCCCCAGCATTTT.

Points on this clonotype: One base away lies a much larger clone, so this may be a sequencing read error. V is TRBV20-1 and J is TRBJ2-2; D might be TRBD1 (6 bases). Per the germline V gene, CDR1 is DFQATT and CDR2 is SNEGSKA (reference sequence). The CDR3 length is 15 residues. CDR3 sequence reads: CNAPQGVENTGELFF. The CDR3, as DNA: TGCAATGCCCCACAGGGAGTTGAGAACACCGGGGAGCTGTTTTTT.

The table lists this clonotype with a few counts. V gene TRBV24-1 combines with J gene TRBJ2-2; 9 nucleotides align to TRBD1. Trimming removed 3 bases from V and 4 bases from J; junction bases left unmatched: 5. CDR1 is KGHDR, CDR2 SFDVKD, per germline. The CDR3 sequence is 16 residues long. CDR3 sequence reads: CATSDNRGRSTGELFF. CDR3 DNA: TGTGCCACCAGTGATAACAGGGGGCGCAGCACCGGGGAGCTGTTTTTT.

The chain has TRBV7-9 and TRBJ2-5; D is undetermined. This CDR3 has 15 residues. Per germline, CDR1 SEHNR and CDR2 FQNEAQ (reference sequence). Trimming took 1 base from V and 2 from J, leaving 11 bases between them. The CDR3 protein is CASSLGLGNQETQYF. The CDR3 DNA sequence: TGTGCCAGCAGCTTAGGGCTAGGAAATCAAGAGACCCAGTACTTC.